Below are 2 T cell receptor beta chains sequenced from a single sample in a study of cytomegalovirus exposure and HLA in healthy donors. Using immunoSEQ multiplex PCR, the repertoire was profiled, and TCRdb retains in-frame clones only, with some absent. The sample carries about 360,000 clones, roughly 88% recorded once. The source material was PBMCs. The source of these receptors is a woman aged 18-30 years in good health and CMV-seronegative.

The chain recombines TRBV28 with TRBJ1-4; D unresolved. The length of the CDR3 is 15 residues. CDR1 MDHEN and CDR2 SYDVKM come from the germline V gene. V lost 5 bases, J lost 7 bases, and 17 bases lay in between. The CDR3: CASSPLTDSFEKLFF. In DNA form, the CDR3 reads TGTGCCAGCAGTCCATTGACGGACTCGTTTGAAAAACTGTTTTTT.

The rearrangement joins TRBV10-3 to TRBJ1-1; D possibly corresponds to TRBD1 (5 bases). V dropped 0 bases and J dropped 8 bases, with 16 bases sitting between them. The germline V gene has CDR1 ENHRY and CDR2 SYGVKD. This CDR3 comprises 15 residues. CDR3 sequence reads: CAISESTTAQYEAFF. The CDR3 DNA follows: TGTGCCATCAGTGAGTCGACGACAGCCCAATACGAAGCTTTCTTT.